The subject of this entry is one T cell receptor beta chain. The record originates from a study of cytomegalovirus exposure and HLA in healthy donors. Losses at the gene ends were 4 bases for V and 5 bases for J; bases not matched to a gene: 8. From germline, CDR1 is MNHEY and CDR2 SMNVEV (reference sequence). This CDR3 has 15 residues. The PCR contained 60 Vbeta and 13 Jbeta primers. The data were produced by immunoSEQ multiplex PCR, yet TCRdb's version contains in-frame clones alone and is incomplete. The sample consists of some 190,000 clones, 70% to 90% of them appearing once. The origin of this receptor is a woman aged 25 to 39 in good health and CMV-seronegative. Sequencing was done on a sample of PBMCs. The rearrangement joins TRBV27 to TRBJ2-7; 10 nucleotides line up with TRBD2. CDR3 coding DNA: TGTGCCAGCAGTTCCCCGGGACTAGCGAGAAACGAGCAGTACTTC. Its protein is CASSSPGLARNEQYF.